This T cell receptor beta chain was captured by sequencing in a study of shared clonotypes between healthy human individuals. With V trimmed by 10 bases and J by 9 bases, 9 bases remained unmatched. The CDR3 runs 13 residues. Looked up from germline, CDR1 is SNHLY and CDR2 is FYNNEI. Sequencing was performed with immunoSEQ multiplex PCR; in TCRdb, only in-frame clones are kept and a portion is missing. The data show over a million clones, with around four fifths seen just once and roughly 1.4% held by the top ten. This receptor was obtained from a young man in good health. The sequenced material came from memory CD4+ T cells sorted from blood. The subset denotes: CD45RA-negative fraction. The rearrangement uses TRBV2 and TRBJ1-6, with TRBD1 matching 7 bases. Here the CDR3 reads CAILRQGGSPLHF. CDR3 in DNA: TGTGCCATCCTCCGACAGGGCGGTTCACCCCTCCACTTT. Full variable domain (missing parts from reference TRBV2 and TRBJ1-6): EPEVTQTPSHQVTQMGQEVILRCVPISNHLYFYWYRQILGQKVEFLVSFYNNEISEKSEIFDDQFSVERPDGSNFTLKIRSTKLEDSAMYFCAILRQGGSPLHFGNGTRLTVT.